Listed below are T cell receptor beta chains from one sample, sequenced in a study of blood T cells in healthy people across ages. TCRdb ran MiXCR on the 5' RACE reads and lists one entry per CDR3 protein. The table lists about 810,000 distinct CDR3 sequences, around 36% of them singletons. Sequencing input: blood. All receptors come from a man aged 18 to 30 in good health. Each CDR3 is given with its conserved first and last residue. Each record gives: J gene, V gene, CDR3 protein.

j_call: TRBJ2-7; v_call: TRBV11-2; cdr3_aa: CASSLDREVNEQYF
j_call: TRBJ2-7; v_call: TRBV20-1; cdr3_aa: CSAGDGLEQYF
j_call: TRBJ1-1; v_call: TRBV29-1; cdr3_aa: CSALTWEKGTEAFF
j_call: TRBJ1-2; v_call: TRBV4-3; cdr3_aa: CASSQDVPAYGYTF
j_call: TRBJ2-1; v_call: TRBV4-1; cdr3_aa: CASSKGGEQFF
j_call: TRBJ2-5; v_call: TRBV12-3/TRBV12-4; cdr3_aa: CASSPGTVREQYF
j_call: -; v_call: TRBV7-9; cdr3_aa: CAGSPFWSGSYNEQYF
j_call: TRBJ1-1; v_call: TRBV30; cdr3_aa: CAWKGAGGLTEAFF
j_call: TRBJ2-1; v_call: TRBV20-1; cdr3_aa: CSAREASNEQFF
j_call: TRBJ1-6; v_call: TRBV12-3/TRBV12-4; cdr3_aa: CASSSGASGPLHF
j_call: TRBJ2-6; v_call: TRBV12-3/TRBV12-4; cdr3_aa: CASSSHASGANVLTF
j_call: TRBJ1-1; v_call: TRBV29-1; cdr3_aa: CSVELTDYTEAFF
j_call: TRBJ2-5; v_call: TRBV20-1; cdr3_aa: CSARGQDTGEQYF
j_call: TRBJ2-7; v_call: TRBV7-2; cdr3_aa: CASSLIPYSGGPGEQYF